A selection of T cell receptor beta chains follows, all from one sample in a study of cytomegalovirus exposure and HLA in healthy donors. Using immunoSEQ multiplex PCR, the repertoire was profiled, and TCRdb retains in-frame clones only, with some absent. The sample yields about 130,000 clones, more than 65% seen once. Sequencing was done on a sample of PBMCs. The receptors derive from a man between 18 and 29 years old in good health and CMV-seropositive. Each CDR3 is given with its conserved first and last residue. D genes are given only for firm matches. Clone size is stated in some rows and not others, as once, few, many or a class when expanded.

d_gene: -
abundance: -
j_gene: TRBJ2-1
v_gene: TRBV6-1
CDR3nt: TGTGCCAGCGCCCCCCGGGATGAGCAGTTCTTC
CDR3aa: CASAPRDEQFF

d_gene: -
abundance: -
j_gene: TRBJ1-4
v_gene: TRBV2
CDR3nt: TGTGCCAGCAGCCTAACAGGGCTGCTTAATGAAAAACTGTTTTTT
CDR3aa: CASSLTGLLNEKLFF

d_gene: TRBD2
abundance: -
j_gene: TRBJ2-7
v_gene: TRBV5-1
CDR3nt: TGCGCCAGCAGCCCGGGGACTACTGAACCGGACGAGCAGTACTTC
CDR3aa: CASSPGTTEPDEQYF

d_gene: TRBD1
abundance: -
j_gene: TRBJ1-1
v_gene: TRBV6-6
CDR3nt: TGTGCCAGCAGTTTGGACAGGGACACTGAAGCTTTCTTT
CDR3aa: CASSLDRDTEAFF

d_gene: -
abundance: once
j_gene: TRBJ2-3
v_gene: TRBV5-1
CDR3nt: TGCGCCAGCAGCTTCGCGGGGCAACTCCCAGATACGCAGTATTTT
CDR3aa: CASSFAGQLPDTQYF

d_gene: -
abundance: -
j_gene: TRBJ2-5
v_gene: TRBV4-1
CDR3nt: TGCGCCAGCAGCCAAGATGGAGGGGGGGCGGGGGAGACCCAGTACTTC
CDR3aa: CASSQDGGGAGETQYF

d_gene: -
abundance: -
j_gene: TRBJ1-1
v_gene: TRBV16
CDR3nt: TGTGCCAGCAGCCACGGCAGGCGCACTGAAGCTTTCTTT
CDR3aa: CASSHGRRTEAFF

d_gene: -
abundance: -
j_gene: TRBJ1-1
v_gene: TRBV19
CDR3nt: TGTGCCAGTAGTACGACAGGAACTGAAGCTTTCTTT
CDR3aa: CASSTTGTEAFF

d_gene: TRBD1
abundance: once
j_gene: TRBJ1-3
v_gene: TRBV6-1
CDR3nt: TGTGCCAGCAGTGAAGCGGACAGGACGGGAAACACCATATATTTT
CDR3aa: CASSEADRTGNTIYF

d_gene: -
abundance: -
j_gene: TRBJ2-1
v_gene: TRBV4-1
CDR3nt: TGCGCCAGCAGCCACCCACAGGGTGGCGAGCAGTTCTTC
CDR3aa: CASSHPQGGEQFF

d_gene: TRBD1
abundance: few
j_gene: TRBJ2-3
v_gene: TRBV11-1
CDR3nt: TGTGCCAGCAGCTCGACAGGGCTCGATACGCAGTATTTT
CDR3aa: CASSSTGLDTQYF

d_gene: -
abundance: -
j_gene: TRBJ1-6
v_gene: TRBV30
CDR3nt: TGTGCCTGGAGTGTACCACAGCCTGGTAATTCACCCCTCCACTTT
CDR3aa: CAWSVPQPGNSPLHF

d_gene: -
abundance: few
j_gene: TRBJ1-4
v_gene: TRBV4-1
CDR3nt: TGCGCCAGCCTAGGGGGTGGTGAAAAACTGTTTTTT
CDR3aa: CASLGGGEKLFF

d_gene: -
abundance: -
j_gene: TRBJ1-1
v_gene: TRBV2
CDR3nt: TGTGCCAGCAGTCAGGCAGGGGCGTTGAACACTGAAGCTTTCTTT
CDR3aa: CASSQAGALNTEAFF

d_gene: -
abundance: -
j_gene: TRBJ1-2
v_gene: TRBV12-5
CDR3nt: TGTGCTAGTGGGTCCCCCACAGGGACGGATGATGGCTACACCTTC
CDR3aa: CASGSPTGTDDGYTF

d_gene: -
abundance: -
j_gene: TRBJ2-1
v_gene: TRBV14
CDR3nt: TGTGCCAGCAGCCAAGGCCTAGCGTTCCGGCAGTTCTTC
CDR3aa: CASSQGLAFRQFF

d_gene: -
abundance: -
j_gene: TRBJ2-7
v_gene: TRBV9
CDR3nt: TGTGCCAGCAGCCCTACCTTCACCCCCTCCTACGAGCAGTACTTC
CDR3aa: CASSPTFTPSYEQYF

d_gene: TRBD1
abundance: few
j_gene: TRBJ2-1
v_gene: TRBV29-1
CDR3nt: TGCAGCGTAGAAGACAGGGCGGTTGAGCAGTTCTTC
CDR3aa: CSVEDRAVEQFF

d_gene: -
abundance: few
j_gene: TRBJ1-5
v_gene: TRBV7-2
CDR3nt: TGTGCCAGCAGTCTCGGTCGTCAGGGAATTACCCAGCCCCAGCATTTT
CDR3aa: CASSLGRQGITQPQHF

d_gene: TRBD2
abundance: few
j_gene: TRBJ2-7
v_gene: TRBV6-1
CDR3nt: TGTGCCAGCAGTGGAGCCGACGGGACTAGCTACGAGCAGTACTTC
CDR3aa: CASSGADGTSYEQYF

d_gene: TRBD1
abundance: -
j_gene: TRBJ2-5
v_gene: TRBV5-8
CDR3nt: TGTGCCAGCAGTGAGGGACGTGGCAGGGGGCTTTATGAGACCCAGTACTTC
CDR3aa: CASSEGRGRGLYETQYF

d_gene: TRBD1
abundance: -
j_gene: TRBJ2-5
v_gene: TRBV7-2
CDR3nt: TGTGCCAGCAGCTTAGCCCCCCAGGGGGCAGAGACCCAGTACTTC
CDR3aa: CASSLAPQGAETQYF

d_gene: TRBD1
abundance: -
j_gene: TRBJ2-5
v_gene: TRBV19
CDR3nt: TGTGCCAGTAGTACCGGGACAGGCGAGACCCAGTACTTC
CDR3aa: CASSTGTGETQYF

d_gene: -
abundance: -
j_gene: TRBJ2-3
v_gene: TRBV6-1
CDR3nt: TGTGCCAGCACCGTCGAGGGACAATACACAGATACGCAGTATTTT
CDR3aa: CASTVEGQYTDTQYF

d_gene: TRBD1
abundance: few
j_gene: TRBJ1-4
v_gene: TRBV7-2
CDR3nt: TGTGCCAGCAGCTTAGGGACAGGGGGAGCTCCTGAAAAACTGTTTTTT
CDR3aa: CASSLGTGGAPEKLFF

d_gene: -
abundance: once
j_gene: TRBJ1-3
v_gene: TRBV14
CDR3nt: TGTGCCAGCAGCCTAAAAGCCGGGACTTACTCTGGAAACACCATATATTTT
CDR3aa: CASSLKAGTYSGNTIYF

d_gene: TRBD2
abundance: -
j_gene: TRBJ2-2
v_gene: TRBV19
CDR3nt: TGTGCCAGTAGCGCCCTTAGCGGGGCCGGGGAGCTGTTTTTT
CDR3aa: CASSALSGAGELFF

d_gene: TRBD1
abundance: once
j_gene: TRBJ2-1
v_gene: TRBV5-6
CDR3nt: TGTGCCAGCAGCTTGTTCCAGGGGGCCTACAATGAGCAGTTCTTC
CDR3aa: CASSLFQGAYNEQFF

d_gene: -
abundance: -
j_gene: TRBJ2-2
v_gene: TRBV6-6
CDR3nt: TGTGCCAGCAGCTCCAGACAGAGGTCGAACACCGGGGAGCTGTTTTTT
CDR3aa: CASSSRQRSNTGELFF

d_gene: TRBD1
abundance: -
j_gene: TRBJ2-1
v_gene: TRBV19
CDR3nt: TGTGCCAGTACCCGACAGGGTGAGCAGTTCTTC
CDR3aa: CASTRQGEQFF

d_gene: -
abundance: -
j_gene: TRBJ2-7
v_gene: TRBV2
CDR3nt: TGTGCCAGTCTTCAGGGTATGTCGTACGAGCAGTACTTC
CDR3aa: CASLQGMSYEQYF

d_gene: -
abundance: medium-sized
j_gene: TRBJ2-5
v_gene: TRBV11-2
CDR3nt: TGTGCCAGCAGCTTACTGGGGGCCAAGGAGACCCAGTACTTC
CDR3aa: CASSLLGAKETQYF

d_gene: TRBD2
abundance: -
j_gene: TRBJ2-7
v_gene: TRBV19
CDR3nt: TGTGCCAGTAGTCCCCGACTAGCGGTTGGGTACTTC
CDR3aa: CASSPRLAVGYF

d_gene: -
abundance: -
j_gene: TRBJ2-7
v_gene: TRBV10-2
CDR3nt: TGCGCCAGCAGTGTATCAGGGGCCTACGAGCAGTACTTC
CDR3aa: CASSVSGAYEQYF

d_gene: -
abundance: -
j_gene: TRBJ2-7
v_gene: TRBV21-1
CDR3nt: TGTGCCAAGGGGACTAGCGGAACCTACGAGCAGTACTTC
CDR3aa: CAKGTSGTYEQYF

d_gene: TRBD1
abundance: -
j_gene: TRBJ1-2
v_gene: TRBV5-1
CDR3nt: TGCGCCAGCAGTTCGCCGACAGGGCTTAATGGCTACACCTTC
CDR3aa: CASSSPTGLNGYTF

d_gene: -
abundance: few
j_gene: TRBJ2-3
v_gene: TRBV4-3
CDR3nt: TGCGCCAGCAGCCAACAGTACACCGCATATGGAGCCTACACAGATACGCAGTATTTT
CDR3aa: CASSQQYTAYGAYTDTQYF

d_gene: -
abundance: -
j_gene: TRBJ1-1
v_gene: TRBV19
CDR3nt: TGTGCCAGTTCTCTTCAGGGAGGCGCTTTCTTT
CDR3aa: CASSLQGGAFF

d_gene: TRBD1
abundance: -
j_gene: TRBJ1-1
v_gene: TRBV27
CDR3nt: TGTGCCAGCAGTCGGGACAGGACGAACACTGAAGCTTTCTTT
CDR3aa: CASSRDRTNTEAFF

d_gene: -
abundance: -
j_gene: TRBJ2-7
v_gene: TRBV5-1
CDR3nt: TGCGCCAGCAGCTTGGCGGGGGCGGGGGTCTCCTACGAGCAGTACTTC
CDR3aa: CASSLAGAGVSYEQYF

d_gene: TRBD1
abundance: -
j_gene: TRBJ2-7
v_gene: TRBV6-5
CDR3nt: TGTGCCAGCAGTAATTGGGACAGGGGAAGCTACGAGCAGTACTTC
CDR3aa: CASSNWDRGSYEQYF

d_gene: -
abundance: -
j_gene: TRBJ2-1
v_gene: TRBV6-1
CDR3nt: TGTGCCAGCAGTACCGCCACGGGAGACCGTGAGCAGTTCTTC
CDR3aa: CASSTATGDREQFF

d_gene: -
abundance: -
j_gene: TRBJ2-2
v_gene: TRBV6-1
CDR3nt: TGTGCCAGCAGCGGGAACTTGGAGCTGTTTTTT
CDR3aa: CASSGNLELFF

d_gene: -
abundance: -
j_gene: TRBJ1-2
v_gene: TRBV29-1
CDR3nt: TGCAGCGTCAAGCCCGTCTCTTATTATGGCTACACCTTC
CDR3aa: CSVKPVSYYGYTF

d_gene: TRBD2
abundance: -
j_gene: TRBJ2-7
v_gene: TRBV10-3
CDR3nt: TGTGCCATGGCTAGCGGGCCCTACGAGCAGTACTTC
CDR3aa: CAMASGPYEQYF